This T cell receptor (beta chain) came from a study of Tregs in tolerant kidney transplant recipients. Study-level results: The most relevant donor-specific Treg TCRbeta repertoire apparently came from expansion with activated donor B cells. This study did not directly address biological reproducibility. Findings come from small patient numbers and require larger validation.

Measured with immunoSEQ multiplex PCR; TCRdb has only the in-frame clones, and not every one. The profile shows about 240,000 clones, 84% of them singletons. CD4+CD25+CD127- Tregs, CD4+CD25- non-Tregs, CD4 and CD8 cells were sorted. The germline V gene has CDR1 LNHDA and CDR2 SQIVND (reference sequence). V was shortened by 2 bases and J by 4 bases, with 18 bases between the two germline ends. The CDR3 length is 16 residues. Note on this clone: Its specificity is unknown.

Sequenced material: CD4+ T cells from blood. This receptor was taken from a human donor in good health. The chain couples TRBV19 to TRBJ2-7; TRBD1 might be the D (6 bases). CDR3 protein: CASSITPQQGSYEQYF. The CDR3 nucleotides read TGTGCCAGTAGTATAACCCCCCAACAGGGAAGTTACGAGCAGTACTTC.